The present TCR beta chain was sequenced within a study of regulatory T cells in long-lasting Graves disease. This clonotype was seen a few times. Its antigen is not known. Overall study results and limits: TRBV28 was favored in persistent disease, as were TRBJ1-2 and TRBJ2-5.

Both iRepertoire HTBI primers and Arm-PCR of CDR3 regions were used to build the TCR beta libraries. One entry per CDR3 protein, called by TCRdb with MiXCR from the multiplex PCR reads. The data hold roughly 500,000 distinct CDR3 sequences, with about 15% observed a single time. Time point denoted: newly diagnosed GD, antithyroid drugs for less than 3 months. Construction of the TCR library relied on RNA isolated from PBMCs. Germline trimming cut 7 bases from V and 6 bases from J; bases unmatched to any gene: 10. CDR1 and CDR2 from the germline V gene are SEHNR and FQNEAQ (reference sequence). The CDR3 runs 16 residues. This same sample was also taken into another study, of T cells in Graves' hyperthyroidism and ophthalmopathy.

The sample in question was peripheral blood mononuclear cells (PBMCs), obtained at new diagnosis, from a patient treated with antithyroid drugs. This TCR was recovered from a woman aged 45-65 years with Graves disease. This chain joins TRBV7-9 and TRBJ2-2; TRBD1 aligns across 11 bases. The CDR3 nucleotides are TGTGCCAGCAAATCAACGGGGACAGGGGGGTCCGGGGAGCTGTTTTTT. This sequence encodes CASKSTGTGGSGELFF.